This entry lists 7 T cell receptor beta chains sequenced from one sample in a study of cytomegalovirus exposure and HLA in healthy donors. Vbeta (60) and Jbeta (13) primers were used in the PCR. Clones were sequenced by immunoSEQ multiplex PCR, and TCRdb holds only the in-frame ones, with some missing. The data contain 100,000 or so clones, about 80% of them seen just once; the ten biggest clones take up 7% to 10%. Input material: PBMCs. All receptors come from a middle-aged man in good health and CMV-seropositive.

V gene TRBV6-1 combines with J gene TRBJ2-7; the match to TRBD1 covers 11 bases. CDR1 and CDR2 from the germline V gene are MNHNS and SASEGT. Unmatched junction bases numbered 3, after V lost 6 bases and J lost 2 bases. CDR3 size: 14 residues. For the CDR3, the DNA is TGTGCCAGCAGGTCGGGACAGGGGGCCTACGAGCAGTACTTC. Its protein is CASRSGQGAYEQYF.

In its sample, this clone was seen a few times. The chain is built from TRBV18 and TRBJ2-7; tentatively, D is TRBD2 (7 bases). CDR3 length equals 16 residues. Per germline, CDR1 KGHSH and CDR2 LQKENI. V lost 0 bases and J lost 0, with 12 bases in between. The DNA of the CDR3 is TGTGCCAGCTCACCACCGGGGGGGCGGACCTCCTACGAGCAGTACTTC. It translates to CASSPPGGRTSYEQYF.

This clone was observed a handful of times. J is TRBJ1-2 and V is TRBV6-1; D is perhaps TRBD1 (5 bases). CDR3 length: 15 residues. V was shortened by 8 bases and J by 4 bases, with 20 bases between the two germline ends. Germline values: CDR1 MNHNS, CDR2 SASEGT. The CDR3 loop reads CASERQKDNAYGYTF. The CDR3 DNA sequence: TGTGCCAGCGAACGACAGAAGGACAACGCCTATGGCTACACCTTC.

The V and J genes are TRBV4-1 and TRBJ2-3; TRBD2 is a possible D gene (7 bases). The CDR3 runs 18 residues. Germline CDR1 MGHRA, CDR2 YSYEKL. Between the trimmed V and J ends, which lost 1 base and 0 bases, there was a span of 17 bases. CDR3 region: CASSQGSGGGLSTDTQYF. CDR3 in DNA: TGCGCCAGCAGCCAAGGGTCTGGCGGGGGCCTTAGCACAGATACGCAGTATTTT.

The J gene is TRBJ1-1, the V gene TRBV7-3; D is unresolved. With 6 bases removed from V and 1 base from J, the gap between germline ends came to 9 bases. The germline V gene encodes CDR1 SGHTA and CDR2 FQGTGA. The CDR3 covers 13 residues. CDR3 coding DNA: TGTGCCAGCAGGTATCAGTCGAACACTGAAGCTTTCTTT. It codes for CASRYQSNTEAFF.

This clone was seen a single time. The genes are TRBV5-4 and TRBJ2-3, with TRBD2 matching over 10 bases. V shed 0 bases and J 3 bases; nucleotides not matched to a gene: 1. Germline V gene sequence: CDR1 SGHNT, CDR2 YYREEE (reference sequence). This CDR3 has 15 residues. CDR3: CASSLGSGRTDTQYF. The CDR3 DNA follows: TGTGCCAGCAGCTTGGGTAGCGGGAGGACAGATACGCAGTATTTT.

The V and J genes are TRBV6-5 and TRBJ2-7; D gene uncertain. Germline V lookup: CDR1 MNHEY, CDR2 SVGAGI. The CDR3 spans 13 residues. Trimming cost V 5 bases and J 3 bases, with 11 bases left between them. The CDR3 DNA is TGTGCCAGCAGTCGACGACAAGACTACGAGCAGTACTTC. It is translated as CASSRRQDYEQYF.